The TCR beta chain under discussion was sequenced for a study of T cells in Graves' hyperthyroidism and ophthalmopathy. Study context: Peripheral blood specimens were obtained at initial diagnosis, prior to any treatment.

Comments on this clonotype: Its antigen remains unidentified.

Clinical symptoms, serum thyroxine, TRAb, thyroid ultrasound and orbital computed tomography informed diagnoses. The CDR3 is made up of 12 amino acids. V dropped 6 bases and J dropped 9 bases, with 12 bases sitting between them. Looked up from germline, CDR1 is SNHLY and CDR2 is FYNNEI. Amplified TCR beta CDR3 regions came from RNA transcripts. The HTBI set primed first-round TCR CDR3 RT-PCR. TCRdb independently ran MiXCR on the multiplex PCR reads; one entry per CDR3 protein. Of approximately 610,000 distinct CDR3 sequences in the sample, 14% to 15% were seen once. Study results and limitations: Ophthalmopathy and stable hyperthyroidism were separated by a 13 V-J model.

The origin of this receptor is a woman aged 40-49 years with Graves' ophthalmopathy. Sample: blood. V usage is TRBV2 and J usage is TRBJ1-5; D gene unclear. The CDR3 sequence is CASSQPAGPQHF. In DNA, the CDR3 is TGTGCCAGCAGCCAGCCCGCCGGGCCCCAGCATTTT.